This is a list of T cell receptor beta chains from one sample in a study of CD4 T cells in relation to SARS-CoV-2 and coronaviruses. Clones were sequenced by immunoSEQ multiplex PCR, and TCRdb holds only the in-frame ones, with some missing. The repertoire includes some 69,000 clones, 94% of them detected once, and 0.14% sits in the top ten. Sequencing input: naive CD4+ T cells from PBMCs. The receptors were gathered from a human donor in good health. CDR3s include the opening cysteine and the closing phenylalanine or tryptophan. A D gene is named only where the DNA matches it firmly. Some rows have no size entry. The others give once, few or many, or a class for an expanded clone.

cdr3_length,v_call,j_call,d_call,clone_size,cdr3_nt,cdr3_aa
14,TRBV3-1/TRBV3-2,TRBJ2-1,TRBD1,NA,TGTGCCAGCAGCCAAGGGACAGGGCAAGGTGAGCAGTTCTTC,CASSQGTGQGEQFF
15,TRBV10-3,TRBJ1-1,NA,once,TGTGCCATCAGTTACGGGACGGGAGGGCGCACTGAAGCTTTCTTT,CAISYGTGGRTEAFF
15,TRBV15,TRBJ1-6,NA,NA,TGTGCCACCAGCAGAGACCACAGTGGCGGCTCACCCCTCCACTTT,CATSRDHSGGSPLHF
12,TRBV30,TRBJ1-6,NA,NA,TGTGCCTGGAGTGTACGGGGGTCACCCCTCCACTTT,CAWSVRGSPLHF
16,TRBV6-2/TRBV6-3,TRBJ2-5,NA,NA,TGTGCCAGCAGTTCTCCCACGAGACCCGCCCAAGAGACCCAGTACTTC,CASSSPTRPAQETQYF
15,TRBV9,TRBJ2-7,NA,NA,TGTGCCAGCAGCGTAGGTGGGAGTACCTCCTACGAGCAGTACTTC,CASSVGGSTSYEQYF
19,TRBV7-9,TRBJ1-3,NA,once,TGTGCCAGCAGCCCACCCCAGGGCCAGACAGCCACTCTCGGAAACACCATATATTTT,CASSPPQGQTATLGNTIYF
17,TRBV28,TRBJ1-5,TRBD1,once,TGTGCCAGCAACCCAGGGGGTGGGCGAAAATTGGGTCAGCCCCAGCATTTT,CASNPGGGRKLGQPQHF
16,TRBV5-8,TRBJ2-5,TRBD1,NA,TGTGCCAGCAGGGACCTCGACAGGGGTCGCCAAGAGACCCAGTACTTC,CASRDLDRGRQETQYF
14,TRBV2,TRBJ2-1,TRBD2,NA,TGTGCCAGCAGAAACCTAGCGGGTGTAACTGAGCAGTTCTTC,CASRNLAGVTEQFF
17,TRBV19,TRBJ2-2,NA,NA,TGTGCCAGTAGTATAGATCCGCGTGGACTGAAGGCCGGGGAGCTGTTTTTT,CASSIDPRGLKAGELFF
18,TRBV7-9,TRBJ2-2,NA,NA,TGTGCCAGCAGCTATTGGGCAGGGGCTGGGGCGAACACCGGGGAGCTGTTTTTT,CASSYWAGAGANTGELFF